Below, one TCR beta chain is given with its context. These data originate in a study of T cells in Graves' hyperthyroidism and ophthalmopathy. CDR1 and CDR2 (germline): LGHDT, YNNKEL (reference sequence). The CDR3 extends over 14 amino acids. Trimming removed 3 bases at V and 6 bases at J, with 14 bases between. Amplified regions were TCR beta CDR3 sequences from RNA transcripts. The study used the HTBI primer set for a first-round RT-PCR of the TCR CDR3. TCRdb fed the multiplex PCR reads into MiXCR, producing one record per CDR3 protein. The sample includes 600,000 to 700,000 distinct CDR3 sequences, approximately 14% of them seen just once. The study left out patients who had uncontrolled infection, other autoimmune disease, pregnancy or lactation. Based on clinical symptoms, serum thyroxine and TRAb, thyroid ultrasound and orbital computed tomography, diagnoses were reached.

This receptor was taken from a woman aged 40 to 50 with Graves' ophthalmopathy. Material: blood. The chain links TRBV3-1 to TRBJ1-1; tentative D call: TRBD1 (5 bases). CDR3 DNA sequence: TGTGCCAGCAGCCAGAAGGACACTGCCTCTGAAGCTTTCTTT. This gives the protein CASSQKDTASEAFF.